This T cell receptor (beta chain) stems from a study of monozygotic twins with inflammatory bowel disease (dated by TCRdb to about 2019). For context, the study as a whole: The complete study included about 28 monozygotic twin pairs: 19 IBD-discordant Danish pairs and nine German pairs, of which four were IBD-concordant and five were IBD-discordant. Within discordant pairs, disease-associated traits were sought mainly by comparing IBD patients with their genetically identical healthy co-twins. Each individual had, on average, about 151 000 unique TCRalpha sequences and 181 000 unique TCRbeta sequences available for analysis.

Counted from cysteine to phenylalanine, this CDR3 has 14 amino acids. No DNA sequence is on record. In the germline V gene (reference sequence), CDR1 corresponds to MNHEY and CDR2 to SMNVEV. Regarding this clonotype: Its antigen remains unidentified.

An approximately 2.5 ml peripheral blood sample was drawn into PAXgene tubes per donor and stored at -80°C. Without T cell sorting, total RNA was isolated from whole blood using the PAXgene blood miRNA kit on an automated QIAcube. Deep TCRalpha and TCRbeta repertoire profiling with unique molecular barcoding was performed on peripheral blood of monozygotic twin pairs concordant or discordant for inflammatory bowel disease. Smoking habits were recorded for all twin pairs, and individuals were classified as current, former or never smokers. Overall study results and their limits: Compared with healthy twins, IBD patients shared fewer clonotypes with other individuals, and the difference was most pronounced in patients with signs of disease activity. Background noise and inter-individual variability may have been introduced into the repertoires by the differing immunosuppressive treatments among patients. Concordant and discordant twins showed no difference in repertoire similarity, possibly because of limited statistical power. The analysis was unable to tell different T cell subtypes apart. No single strong signal or clonotype linked to IBD turned up in the results, so the idea that one exists was not supported. Measured by the inverse Simpson index, TCRbeta repertoire diversity was lower in IBD patients than in their healthy co-twins.

Library preparation was by 5' RACE. Preparation of each TCR library used approximately 3,700 ng of total RNA. For each sample, cDNA synthesis was carried out in eight separate reactions using SMARTScribe reverse transcriptase. Unique molecular identifiers containing a 6-nucleotide sample barcode were introduced through template switching during cDNA synthesis. Amplification of TCRalpha and TCRbeta cDNA involved two nested PCRs of approximately 16 and 9 cycles, and each PCR was followed by bead purification. Before amplification, cDNA was treated with uracil DNA-glycosylase and purified using the QIAquick PCR purification kit. In the second PCR, Illumina TruSeq-compatible adapters and sample-specific barcodes were added. Library quality and concentration were assessed using TapeStation and Qubit, and approximately 5 ng of each library was pooled. Sequencing of pooled libraries was carried out on an Illumina HiSeq2500 single-index Rapid Run using 2 x 100 bp reads and custom sequencing primers. Per the authors' processing: UMI-based consensus assembly with MiGEC version 1.2.6 was used to correct PCR and sequencing errors. MiXCR version 2.1.1 handled V(D)J alignment, clonotype assembly and CDR3 extraction. To normalise gene usage, clonotype sharing and MAIT/NKT TCR abundance, the analysis used the top 1000, 10 000 and 20 000 clonotypes per sample. After downsampling to 27 000 UMIs, diversity was calculated as the inverse Simpson index using the vegan R package. Paired Mann-Whitney U tests on discordant twin pairs were used, with Benjamini-Hochberg multiple-testing correction. Reads reprocessed by TCRdb are summarized as one entry per CDR3 protein sequence, and DNA is absent. TCRdb, rather than the study authors, made the V and J calls. The sample table records about 210,000 distinct CDR3 sequences. Roughly 1.5% of the sample comes from the top ten.

The sequence joins TRBV27 to TRBJ1-1. The receptor comes from a human donor with ulcerative colitis or Crohn's disease, or a healthy co-twin of an affected twin (not recorded which). The sequenced sample consisted of blood. The CDR3 region has the sequence CASAPANLNTEAFF.